This entry concerns a single T cell receptor (beta chain). Its antigen is unknown. Mismatch with germline at one junction end may stem from a read error. These data are taken from a study of blood T cells in healthy people across ages. Overall study results and limits: Among T cells, TCR beta diversity per million cells dropped roughly linearly as age rose. Both naive CD4+ cell counts and diversity were greater in long-lived donors than in aged donors. PBMCs were not sorted, which prevented a conclusive comparison of naive versus antigen-experienced cells.

The CDR3 contains 17 residues. CDR1 LNHNV and CDR2 YYDKDF come from the germline V gene (reference sequence). With a J-beta primer mix and a sample-barcoded 5' primer, a second PCR ran 7 to 11 cycles. Each CDR3 protein is one row after TCRdb ran MiXCR on the 5' RACE reads. The table lists about 670,000 distinct CDR3 sequences, over 40% of them singletons. This chain links TRBV15 with TRBJ2-2; D is undetermined. The sequenced material came from blood. The TCR was taken from a woman of 80 years or more in good health. This CDR3 is CATSRGFAAVNTEELFF. The CDR3 DNA follows: TGTGCCACCAGCAGAGGGTTCGCGGCGGTGAACACCGAGGAGCTGTTTTTT.